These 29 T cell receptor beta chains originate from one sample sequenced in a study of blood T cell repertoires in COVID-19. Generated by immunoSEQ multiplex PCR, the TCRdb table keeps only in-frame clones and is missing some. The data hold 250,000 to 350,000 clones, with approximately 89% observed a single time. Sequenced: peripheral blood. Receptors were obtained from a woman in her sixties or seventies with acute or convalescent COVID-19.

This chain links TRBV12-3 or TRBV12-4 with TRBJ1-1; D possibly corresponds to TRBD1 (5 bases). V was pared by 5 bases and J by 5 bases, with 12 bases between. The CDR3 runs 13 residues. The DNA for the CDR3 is TGTGCCAGCAGTGACAGCCAGGGAACTGAAGCTTTCTTT. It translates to CASSDSQGTEAFF.

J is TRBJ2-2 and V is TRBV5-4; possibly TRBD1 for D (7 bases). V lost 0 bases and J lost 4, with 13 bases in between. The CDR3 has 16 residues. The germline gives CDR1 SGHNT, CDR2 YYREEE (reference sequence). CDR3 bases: TGTGCCAGCAGCTTGGGAGGTCAGGGGGGCACCGGGGAGCTGTTTTTT. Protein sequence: CASSLGGQGGTGELFF.

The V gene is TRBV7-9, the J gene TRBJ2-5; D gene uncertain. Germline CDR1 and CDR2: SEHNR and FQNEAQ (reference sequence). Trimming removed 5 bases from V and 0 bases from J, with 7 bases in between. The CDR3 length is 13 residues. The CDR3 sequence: CASSPGHQETQYF. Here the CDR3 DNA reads TGTGCCAGCAGCCCAGGCCACCAAGAGACCCAGTACTTC.

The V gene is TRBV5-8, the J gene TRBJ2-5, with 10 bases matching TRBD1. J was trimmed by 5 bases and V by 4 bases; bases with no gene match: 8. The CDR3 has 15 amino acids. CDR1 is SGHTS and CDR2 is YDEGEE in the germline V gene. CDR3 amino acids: CASSRRDRGWETQYF. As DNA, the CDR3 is TGTGCCAGCAGCCGGCGGGACAGGGGTTGGGAGACCCAGTACTTC.

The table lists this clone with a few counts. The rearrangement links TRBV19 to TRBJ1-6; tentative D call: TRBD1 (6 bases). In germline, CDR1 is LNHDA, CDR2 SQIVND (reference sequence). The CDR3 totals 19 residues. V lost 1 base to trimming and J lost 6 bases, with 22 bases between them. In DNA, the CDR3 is TGTGCCAGTAGTATAGTGCCAGGGGTCATCCTTCTCTCTAATTCACCCCTCCACTTT. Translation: CASSIVPGVILLSNSPLHF.

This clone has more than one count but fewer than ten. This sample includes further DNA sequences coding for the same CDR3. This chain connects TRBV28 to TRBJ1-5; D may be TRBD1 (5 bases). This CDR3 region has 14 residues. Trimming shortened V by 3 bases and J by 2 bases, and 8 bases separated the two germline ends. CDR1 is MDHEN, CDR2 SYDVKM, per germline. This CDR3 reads CASSLAGRNQPQHF. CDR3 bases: TGTGCCAGCAGTTTGGCAGGGCGCAATCAGCCCCAGCATTTT.

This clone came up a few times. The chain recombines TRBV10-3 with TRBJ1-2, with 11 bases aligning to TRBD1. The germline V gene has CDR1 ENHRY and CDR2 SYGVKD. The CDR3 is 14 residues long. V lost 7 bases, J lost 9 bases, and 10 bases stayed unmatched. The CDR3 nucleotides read TGTGCCATCACCCCGGGACAGGGGGTAAGGCGCTACACCTTC. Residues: CAITPGQGVRRYTF.

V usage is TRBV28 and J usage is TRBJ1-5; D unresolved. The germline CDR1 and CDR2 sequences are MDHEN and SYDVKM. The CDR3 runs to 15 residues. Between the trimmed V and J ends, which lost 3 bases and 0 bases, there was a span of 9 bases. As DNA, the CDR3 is TGTGCCAGCAGTTTTGGCAGTGTTAGCAATCAGCCCCAGCATTTT. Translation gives CASSFGSVSNQPQHF.

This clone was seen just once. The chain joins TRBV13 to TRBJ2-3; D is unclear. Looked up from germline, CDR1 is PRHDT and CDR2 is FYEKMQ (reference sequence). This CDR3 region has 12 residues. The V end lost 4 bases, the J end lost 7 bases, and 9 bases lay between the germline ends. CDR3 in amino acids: CASSSRLNTQYF. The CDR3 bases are TGTGCCAGCAGCTCCAGATTAAATACGCAGTATTTT.

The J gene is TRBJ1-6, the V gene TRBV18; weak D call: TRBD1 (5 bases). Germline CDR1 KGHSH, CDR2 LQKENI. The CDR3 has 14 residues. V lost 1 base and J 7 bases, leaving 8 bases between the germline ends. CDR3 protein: CASSPQGINSPLHF. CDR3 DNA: TGTGCCAGCTCACCACAGGGGATCAATTCACCCCTCCACTTT.

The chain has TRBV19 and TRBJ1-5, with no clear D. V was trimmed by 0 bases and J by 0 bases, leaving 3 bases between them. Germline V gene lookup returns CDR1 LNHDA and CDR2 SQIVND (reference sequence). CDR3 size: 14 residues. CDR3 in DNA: TGTGCCAGTAGTATAGAGGCTAGCAATCAGCCCCAGCATTTT. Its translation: CASSIEASNQPQHF. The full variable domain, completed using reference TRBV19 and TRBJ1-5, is DGGITQSPKYLFRKEGQNVTLSCEQNLNHDAMYWYRQDPGQGLRLIYYSQIVNDFQKGDIAEGYSVSREKKESFPLTVTSAQKNPTAFYLCASSIEASNQPQHFGDGTRLSIL.

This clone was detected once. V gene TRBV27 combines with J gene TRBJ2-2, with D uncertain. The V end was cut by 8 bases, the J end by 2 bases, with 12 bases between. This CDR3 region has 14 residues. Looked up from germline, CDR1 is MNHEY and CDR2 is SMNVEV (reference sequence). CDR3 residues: CASRRRPNTGELFF. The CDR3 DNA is TGTGCCAGCCGCCGCAGGCCTAACACCGGGGAGCTGTTTTTT.

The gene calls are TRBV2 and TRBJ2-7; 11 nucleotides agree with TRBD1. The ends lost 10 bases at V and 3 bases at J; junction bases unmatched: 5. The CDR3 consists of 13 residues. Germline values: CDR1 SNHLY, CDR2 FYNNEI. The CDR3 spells CANGTGGDYEQYF. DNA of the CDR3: TGTGCCAACGGGACAGGGGGAGACTACGAGCAGTACTTC.

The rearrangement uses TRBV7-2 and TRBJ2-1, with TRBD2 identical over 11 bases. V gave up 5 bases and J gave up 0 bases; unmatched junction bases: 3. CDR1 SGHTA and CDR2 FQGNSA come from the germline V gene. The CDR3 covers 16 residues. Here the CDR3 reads CASSRTSGSSYNEQFF. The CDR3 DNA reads TGTGCCAGCAGCCGGACTAGCGGGTCCTCCTACAATGAGCAGTTCTTC.

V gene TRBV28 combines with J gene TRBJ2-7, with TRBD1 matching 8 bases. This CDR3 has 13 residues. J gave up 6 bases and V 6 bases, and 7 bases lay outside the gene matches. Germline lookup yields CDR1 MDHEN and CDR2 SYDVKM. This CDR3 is CASRWTGFGEQYF. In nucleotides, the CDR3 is TGTGCCAGCAGATGGACAGGGTTTGGCGAGCAGTACTTC.

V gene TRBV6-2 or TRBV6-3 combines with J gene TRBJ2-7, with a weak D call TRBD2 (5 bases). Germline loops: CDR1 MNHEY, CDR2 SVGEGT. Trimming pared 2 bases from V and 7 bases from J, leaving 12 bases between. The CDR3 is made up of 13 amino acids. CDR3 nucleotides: TGTGCCAGCAGTTACGCGGCAGGAGGAGAGCAGTACTTC. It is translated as CASSYAAGGEQYF.

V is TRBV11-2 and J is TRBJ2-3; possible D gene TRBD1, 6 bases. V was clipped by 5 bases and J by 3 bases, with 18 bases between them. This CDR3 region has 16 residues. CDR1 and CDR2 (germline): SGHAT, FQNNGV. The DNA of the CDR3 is TGTGCCAGCAGCCCCTTTGTAGGGGGTTCGACAGATACGCAGTATTTT. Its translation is CASSPFVGGSTDTQYF.

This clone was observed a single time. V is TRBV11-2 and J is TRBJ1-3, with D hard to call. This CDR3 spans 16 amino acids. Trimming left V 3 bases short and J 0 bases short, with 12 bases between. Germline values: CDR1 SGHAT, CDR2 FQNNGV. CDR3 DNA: TGTGCCAGCAGCTTTTTGTCGGGTATCTCTGGAAACACCATATATTTT. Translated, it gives CASSFLSGISGNTIYF.

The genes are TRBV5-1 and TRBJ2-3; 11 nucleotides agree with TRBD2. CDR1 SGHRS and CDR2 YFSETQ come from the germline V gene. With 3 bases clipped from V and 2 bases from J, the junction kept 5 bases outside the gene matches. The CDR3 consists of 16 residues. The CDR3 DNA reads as TGCGCCAGCAGCTCGGGACTAGCGGCGGACACAGATACGCAGTATTTT. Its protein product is CASSSGLAADTDTQYF. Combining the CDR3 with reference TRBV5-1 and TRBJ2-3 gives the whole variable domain KAGVTQTPRYLIKTRGQQVTLSCSPISGHRSVSWYQQTPGQGLQFLFEYFSETQRNKGNFPGRFSGRQFSNSRSEMNVSTLELGDSALYLCASSSGLAADTDTQYFGPGTRLTVL.

The DNA of the CDR3 is TGCAGTGCTAGTAAGGGGGCCAATAATTCACCCCTCCACTTT. Translation gives CSASKGANNSPLHF. The rearrangement joins TRBV20-1 to TRBJ1-6; TRBD1 matches 7 bases. The CDR3 spans 14 residues. Per germline, CDR1 DFQATT and CDR2 SNEGSKA (reference sequence). With 3 bases clipped from V and 5 bases from J, the junction kept 4 bases outside the gene matches.

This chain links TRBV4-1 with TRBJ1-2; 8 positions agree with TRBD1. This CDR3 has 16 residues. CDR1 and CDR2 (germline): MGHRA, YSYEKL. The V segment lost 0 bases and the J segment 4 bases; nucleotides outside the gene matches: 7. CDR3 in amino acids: CASSQDRQGSFYGYTF. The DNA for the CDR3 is TGCGCCAGCAGCCAAGATAGACAGGGGAGTTTCTATGGCTACACCTTC.

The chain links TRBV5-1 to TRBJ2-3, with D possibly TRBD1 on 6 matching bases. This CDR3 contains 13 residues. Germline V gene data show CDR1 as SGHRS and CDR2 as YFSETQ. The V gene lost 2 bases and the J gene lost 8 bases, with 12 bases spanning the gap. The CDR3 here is CASSFRDTGTQYF. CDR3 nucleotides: TGCGCCAGCAGCTTCCGGGACACTGGTACGCAGTATTTT.

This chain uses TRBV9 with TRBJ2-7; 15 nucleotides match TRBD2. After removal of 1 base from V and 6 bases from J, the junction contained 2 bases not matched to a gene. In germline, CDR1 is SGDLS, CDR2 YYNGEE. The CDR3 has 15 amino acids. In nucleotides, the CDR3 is TGTGCCAGCAGCGTAACGGGACTAGCGGGAGGCGAGCAGTACTTC. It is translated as CASSVTGLAGGEQYF.

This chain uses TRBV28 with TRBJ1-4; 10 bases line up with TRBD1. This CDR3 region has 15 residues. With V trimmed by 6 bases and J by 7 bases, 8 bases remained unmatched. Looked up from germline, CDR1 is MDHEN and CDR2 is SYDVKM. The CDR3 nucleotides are TGTGCCAGCAGCCAACCCCGGGACAGGGGTGAAAAACTGTTTTTT. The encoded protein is CASSQPRDRGEKLFF.

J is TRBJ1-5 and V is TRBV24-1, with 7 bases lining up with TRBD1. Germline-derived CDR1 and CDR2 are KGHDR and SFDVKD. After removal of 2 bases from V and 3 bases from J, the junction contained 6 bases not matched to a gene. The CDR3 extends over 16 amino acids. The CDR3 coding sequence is TGTGCCACCAGTGATTATAAACAGGGGAACAATCAGCCCCAGCATTTT. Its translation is CATSDYKQGNNQPQHF.

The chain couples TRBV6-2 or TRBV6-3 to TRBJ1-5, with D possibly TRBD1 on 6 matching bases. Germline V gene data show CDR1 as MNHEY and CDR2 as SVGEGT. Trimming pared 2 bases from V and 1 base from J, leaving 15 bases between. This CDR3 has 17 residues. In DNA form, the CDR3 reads TGTGCCAGCAGTTACAATGGGGGCCCCGGGAGCAATCAGCCCCAGCATTTT. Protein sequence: CASSYNGGPGSNQPQHF.

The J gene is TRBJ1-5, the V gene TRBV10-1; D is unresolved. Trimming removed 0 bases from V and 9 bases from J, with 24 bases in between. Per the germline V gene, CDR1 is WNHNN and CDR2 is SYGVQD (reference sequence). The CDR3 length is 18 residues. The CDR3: CASSESTEDGNDIPPQHF. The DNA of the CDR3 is TGCGCCAGCAGTGAGTCGACCGAGGACGGGAACGATATACCGCCCCAGCATTTT.

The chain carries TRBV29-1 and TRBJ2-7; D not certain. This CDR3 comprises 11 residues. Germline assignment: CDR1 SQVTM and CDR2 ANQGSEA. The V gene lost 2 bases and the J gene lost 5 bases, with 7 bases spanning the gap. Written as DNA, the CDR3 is TGCAGCGTTGAATTTAATGACGAGCAGTACTTC. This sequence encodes CSVEFNDEQYF.

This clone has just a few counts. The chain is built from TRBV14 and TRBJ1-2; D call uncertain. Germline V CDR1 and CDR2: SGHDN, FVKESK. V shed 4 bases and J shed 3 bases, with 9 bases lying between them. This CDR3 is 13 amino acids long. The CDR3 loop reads CASSPSGDYGYTF. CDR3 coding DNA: TGTGCCAGCAGCCCTTCCGGGGACTATGGCTACACCTTC.